Within the sample, the clone carrying this TCR beta chain is large. This record belongs to a study of circulating CD8 cells and anti-PD-1 response in melanoma. Sorting of live CD3+CD8+TCRalphabeta+ cells by PD-1 and/or TIGIT gave four subsets. TCR libraries were prepared from about 15 ng of total RNA with the QIAseq Immune Repertoire TCR panel. TCRdb recomputed calls from the reads with MiXCR, one row per CDR3 protein. The sample lists about 800 distinct CDR3 sequences; 6.5% to 7% were seen once. The CDR3 covers 13 residues. V shed 4 bases and J shed 3 bases, with 10 bases lying between them. The germline gives CDR1 SQVTM, CDR2 ANQGSEA.

Here the sequenced sample was CD8+ T cells from PBMCs, taken at baseline or after one month of anti-PD-1 therapy (not recorded which). The clonotype originates from a human donor with melanoma. The chain links TRBV29-1 to TRBJ2-1; D ambiguous. CDR3 DNA sequence: TGCAGCGTTGTCAGCCACAACTACAATGAGCAGTTCTTC. Encoded protein: CSVVSHNYNEQFF.